A selection of T cell receptor beta chains follows, all from one sample in a study of low-dose radiotherapy and immunotherapy resistance in tumors. TCRdb reprocessed the reads via MiXCR and lists one record per CDR3 protein. Among nearly 60,000 distinct CDR3 sequences listed, about 25% were seen once. This sample comprised PBMCs, obtained after low-dose radiotherapy plus immunotherapy. These receptors were taken from a male donor with prostate cancer. Both conserved end residues are part of each CDR3. Fields, in order: CDR3 protein, V gene, J gene.

CDR3 protein: CASSLAGVSGEQFF
V gene: TRBV7-2
J gene: TRBJ2-1

CDR3 protein: CASSLDSGRHYNEQFF
V gene: TRBV7-2
J gene: TRBJ2-1

CDR3 protein: CASSVLAGGHGELFF
V gene: TRBV6-2/TRBV6-3
J gene: TRBJ2-2

CDR3 protein: CSANAAGDVSYEQYF
V gene: TRBV20-1
J gene: TRBJ2-7

CDR3 protein: CAISESFSAGARSSEQYF
V gene: TRBV10-3
J gene: TRBJ2-7

CDR3 protein: CASSDGDSSTDTQYF
V gene: TRBV6-2/TRBV6-3
J gene: TRBJ2-3

CDR3 protein: CASSYGGAPEFF
V gene: TRBV7-2
J gene: TRBJ2-1

CDR3 protein: CASSMAGFNTEAFF
V gene: TRBV19
J gene: TRBJ1-1

CDR3 protein: CSVERAGANEQFF
V gene: TRBV29-1
J gene: TRBJ2-1

CDR3 protein: CASNTSGGPQETQYF
V gene: TRBV6-4
J gene: TRBJ2-5

CDR3 protein: CSVPLTNYGYTF
V gene: TRBV29-1
J gene: TRBJ1-2

CDR3 protein: CASRRGAGETQYF
V gene: TRBV7-2
J gene: TRBJ2-5

CDR3 protein: CASSPPSGTETQYF
V gene: TRBV18
J gene: TRBJ2-5

CDR3 protein: CATSDTGTRDTQYF
V gene: TRBV24-1
J gene: TRBJ2-3